This T cell receptor (beta chain) was found in a study of blood T cell repertoires in COVID-19. Libraries were prepared by immunoSEQ multiplex PCR; TCRdb keeps only in-frame clonotypes and omits some of them. The sample has about 240,000 clones; around 90% are singletons. Germline-derived CDR1 and CDR2 are SGHRS and YFSETQ. V lost 1 base and J 0 bases, leaving 7 bases between the germline ends. The length of the CDR3 is 14 residues. The sequenced material came from peripheral blood. The chain combines TRBV5-1 with TRBJ1-1; D not certain. The sequence came from a man between 60 and 75 years old who had recovered from COVID-19. This chain's CDR3 is CASSLSVLNTEAFF. Written as DNA, the CDR3 is TGCGCCAGCAGCTTGAGCGTATTGAACACTGAAGCTTTCTTT.